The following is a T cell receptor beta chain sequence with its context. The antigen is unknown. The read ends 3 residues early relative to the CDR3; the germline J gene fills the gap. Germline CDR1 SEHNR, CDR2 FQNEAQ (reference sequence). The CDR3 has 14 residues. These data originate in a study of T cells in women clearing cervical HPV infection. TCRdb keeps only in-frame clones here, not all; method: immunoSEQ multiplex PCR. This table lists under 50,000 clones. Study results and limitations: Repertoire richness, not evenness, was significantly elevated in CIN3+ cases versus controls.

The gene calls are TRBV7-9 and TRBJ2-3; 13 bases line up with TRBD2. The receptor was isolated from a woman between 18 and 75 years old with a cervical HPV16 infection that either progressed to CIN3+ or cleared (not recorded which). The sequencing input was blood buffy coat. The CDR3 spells CASSPTSGGQTQYF. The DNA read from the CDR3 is TGTGCCAGCAGCCCGACTAGCGGGGGGCAGACG.